Following are 15 T cell receptor beta chains from one sample sequenced in a study of T cell responses to AZD1222 COVID-19 vaccine. Generated by immunoSEQ multiplex PCR, the TCRdb table keeps only in-frame clones and is missing some. In the table there are around 89,000 clones, 85% to 90% of which are singletons. This specimen consisted of peripheral blood, obtained on day 0 of AZD1222 vaccination. Every receptor here comes from an adult in good health.

This chain connects TRBV5-1 to TRBJ2-1, with TRBD2 identical over 8 bases. Germline lookup yields CDR1 SGHRS and CDR2 YFSETQ. The CDR3 spans 15 residues. V lost 1 base and J lost 5; bases outside the gene matches: 5. CDR3 nucleotides: TGCGCCAGCAGCTTGAATAGCGGGAATCACAATGAGCAGTTCTTC. Translation gives CASSLNSGNHNEQFF.

The J gene is TRBJ2-2, the V gene TRBV7-2; 13 nucleotides agree with TRBD2. The CDR3 contains 17 residues. Germline CDR1 reads SGHTA; CDR2 reads FQGNSA. Trimming removed 6 bases from V and 3 bases from J; junction bases left unmatched: 7. In DNA form, the CDR3 reads TGTGCCAGCAGAACTAGCGGGGGGGCCTGGGACACCGGGGAGCTGTTTTTT. Translating it yields CASRTSGGAWDTGELFF.

This chain connects TRBV7-9 to TRBJ1-2; the match to TRBD1 covers 9 bases. Trimming removed 8 bases from V and 6 bases from J; junction bases left unmatched: 16. The CDR3 totals 16 residues. Germline lookup yields CDR1 SEHNR and CDR2 FQNEAQ (reference sequence). The CDR3, as DNA: TGTGCCAGCCAAACCGGGGACAGGGCACGAACCAATGGCTACACCTTC. Amino acid sequence: CASQTGDRARTNGYTF.

This clone was recorded only once. This chain uses TRBV6-5 with TRBJ1-4; 9 bases are shared with TRBD1. Germline values: CDR1 MNHEY, CDR2 SVGAGI. This CDR3 contains 14 residues. Trimming at V came to 7 bases and at J to 6 bases, leaving 6 bases not matched to a gene. The CDR3 reads CASIPQGAYEKLFF. CDR3 sequence (DNA): TGTGCCAGCATCCCACAGGGGGCTTATGAAAAACTGTTTTTT.

J is TRBJ1-5 and V is TRBV2; D call uncertain. V dropped 3 bases and J dropped 4 bases, with 10 bases sitting between them. Germline CDR1 and CDR2: SNHLY and FYNNEI. This CDR3 contains 14 residues. This CDR3 reads CASSDEFGNQPQHF. CDR3 nucleotide sequence: TGTGCCAGCAGTGACGAGTTTGGAAATCAGCCCCAGCATTTT.

The CDR3 reads CASSIKQGNTEAFF. Written as DNA, the CDR3 is TGTGCCAGTAGTATTAAACAGGGAAACACTGAAGCTTTCTTT. The chain is built from TRBV19 and TRBJ1-1; D may be TRBD1 (6 bases). Germline assignment: CDR1 LNHDA and CDR2 SQIVND (reference sequence). The CDR3 is 14 amino acids. Trimming left V 3 bases short and J 2 bases short, with 10 bases between.

The V and J genes are TRBV7-8 and TRBJ2-1; possible D gene TRBD2, 6 bases. Per the germline V gene, CDR1 is SGHVS and CDR2 is FQNEAQ. Trimming left V 5 bases short and J 8 bases short, with 16 bases between. The CDR3 runs 14 residues. The CDR3 sequence is CASSTWTNVYEQFF. The CDR3 DNA reads as TGTGCCAGCAGCACCTGGACTAACGTCTATGAGCAGTTCTTC.

The rearrangement joins TRBV3-1 (or the pseudogene TRBV3-2) to TRBJ2-7; 8 nucleotides agree with TRBD1. V shed 0 bases and J 7 bases; nucleotides not matched to a gene: 8. CDR1 and CDR2 (germline): LGHDT, YNNKEL (reference sequence). The CDR3 consists of 15 residues. The chain's CDR3 is CASSQDGTGGLEQYF. CDR3 coding DNA: TGTGCCAGCAGCCAAGATGGGACAGGCGGTCTTGAGCAGTACTTC.

The CDR3 here is CASSYAGLAETQYF. The CDR3, as DNA: TGTGCCAGCAGTTACGCGGGACTAGCGGAGACCCAGTACTTC. The chain couples TRBV6-6 to TRBJ2-5; TRBD2 matches at 10 bases. Germline-derived CDR1 and CDR2 are MNHNY and SVGAGI (reference sequence). Trimming took 2 bases from V and 5 from J; bases not matched to a gene: 2. The CDR3 runs 14 residues.

The chain combines TRBV28 with TRBJ1-3; TRBD1 might be the D (6 bases). CDR1 is MDHEN, CDR2 SYDVKM, per germline. The CDR3 is 15 residues long. V was pared by 2 bases and J by 4 bases, with 12 bases between. CDR3 DNA: TGTGCCAGCAGTTTAGGGACACTTCAGGGAAACACCATATATTTT. Its protein product is CASSLGTLQGNTIYF. The full variable domain, rest sourced from reference TRBV28 and TRBJ1-3, is DVKVTQSSRYLVKRTGEKVFLECVQDMDHENMFWYRQDPGLGLRLIYFSYDVKMKEKGDIPEGYSVSREKKERFSLILESASTNQTSMYLCASSLGTLQGNTIYFGEGSWLTVV.

The J gene is TRBJ2-1, the V gene TRBV2, with TRBD1 as a possible D gene (6 bases). The CDR3 has 13 residues. V was pared by 10 bases and J by 8 bases, with 18 bases between. From germline, CDR1 is SNHLY and CDR2 FYNNEI. The CDR3 reads CAMGAERGDEQFF. In DNA form, the CDR3 reads TGTGCCATGGGGGCGGAACGGGGTGATGAGCAGTTCTTC. Together with reference TRBV2 and TRBJ2-1, the CDR3 gives the full variable domain: EPEVTQTPSHQVTQMGQEVILRCVPISNHLYFYWYRQILGQKVEFLVSFYNNEISEKSEIFDDQFSVERPDGSNFTLKIRSTKLEDSAMYFCAMGAERGDEQFFGPGTRLTVL.

V is TRBV5-8 and J is TRBJ1-5; TRBD1 matches 8 bases. The CDR3 length is 15 residues. CDR1 SGHTS and CDR2 YDEGEE come from the germline V gene. The J segment lost 3 bases and the V segment lost 4 bases, leaving 6 bases of the junction unmatched. CDR3 protein: CASSPGTGDNQPQHF. For the CDR3, the DNA is TGTGCCAGCAGCCCCGGGACAGGAGACAATCAGCCCCAGCATTTT.

The chain has TRBV27 and TRBJ2-7; a weak D match, TRBD2 (6 bases). This CDR3 region has 13 residues. V was cut by 4 bases and J by 7 bases, with 14 bases left in between. Per the germline V gene, CDR1 is MNHEY and CDR2 is SMNVEV (reference sequence). The CDR3 DNA is TGTGCCAGCAGTTCTCGGGAGAAGAGGGAGCAGTACTTC. Translation gives CASSSREKREQYF.

The chain recombines TRBV6-6 with TRBJ2-5; D is perhaps TRBD2 (6 bases). The germline gives CDR1 MNHNY, CDR2 SVGAGI (reference sequence). V lost 6 bases to trimming and J lost 2 bases, with 10 bases between them. The CDR3 extends over 13 amino acids. In DNA form, the CDR3 reads TGTGCCAGCAGCCCGACTAGACAAGAGACCCAGTACTTC. Protein: CASSPTRQETQYF.

The chain joins TRBV21-1 to TRBJ1-5; the table's D call, TRBD1, has no DNA check behind it. TRBV21-1 is tagged as a pseudogene. The CDR3 loop spans 16 amino acids. The CDR3, as DNA: TGTGCCAGCAGCAGGGGACAGGGCGGAATCGATCAGCCCCAGCATTTT. As protein: CASSRGQGGIDQPQHF.